The next 9 T cell receptor beta chains were all read from a single sample in a study of blood T cell repertoires in COVID-19. The data were produced by immunoSEQ multiplex PCR, yet TCRdb's version contains in-frame clones alone and is incomplete. The table lists 300,000 to 400,000 clones, around nine tenths of them singletons. Input material: peripheral blood. The receptors shown here come from a woman between 65 and 79 years old with COVID-19, enrolled during active disease.

The J gene is TRBJ1-4, the V gene TRBV9; 8 bases agree with TRBD1. From germline, CDR1 is SGDLS and CDR2 YYNGEE. This CDR3 comprises 14 residues. V trimming: 5 bases; J trimming: 8 bases; junction bases outside the gene matches: 8. CDR3 sequence reads: CASSLGTGGEKLFF. The CDR3 DNA reads TGTGCCAGCAGTCTCGGGACAGGAGGCGAAAAACTGTTTTTT.

V gene TRBV7-6 combines with J gene TRBJ1-2; TRBD1 agrees at 10 bases. Germline CDR1 is SGHVS and CDR2 is FNYEAQ. This CDR3 comprises 13 residues. V shed 3 bases, J shed 5 bases, and the junction held 0 bases outside the gene matches. The CDR3 bases are TGTGCCAGCAGCTTGGGACAGGGGTATGGCTACACCTTC. Protein product: CASSLGQGYGYTF.

This chain connects TRBV5-1 to TRBJ2-1, with 8 bases that match TRBD1. CDR3 length: 16 residues. Germline CDR1 and CDR2: SGHRS and YFSETQ. V gave up 3 bases and J gave up 8 bases; unmatched junction bases: 13. This CDR3 reads CASSWNAGQGGYEQFF. The DNA of the CDR3 is TGCGCCAGCAGCTGGAACGCCGGACAGGGTGGCTATGAGCAGTTCTTC.

V usage is TRBV7-9 and J usage is TRBJ1-2; TRBD1 might be the D (5 bases). V lost 4 bases, J lost 0 bases, and 12 bases lay in between. The CDR3 extends over 15 amino acids. Germline CDR1 SEHNR, CDR2 FQNEAQ (reference sequence). The CDR3 nucleotides read TGTGCCAGCAGCTCCAAAAGCAGGGCTAACTATGGCTACACCTTC. The encoded protein is CASSSKSRANYGYTF.

The J gene is TRBJ1-4, the V gene TRBV2; TRBD1 is a possible D gene (5 bases). The CDR3 runs to 14 residues. The V end was cut by 3 bases, the J end by 4 bases, with 9 bases between. Germline-derived CDR1 and CDR2 are SNHLY and FYNNEI. CDR3 amino acids: CASSDGQGNEKLFF. The CDR3 coding sequence is TGTGCCAGCAGTGACGGCCAGGGTAATGAAAAACTGTTTTTT.

The rearrangement uses TRBV19 and TRBJ2-2, with 10 bases lining up with TRBD2. V gave up 9 bases and J gave up 6 bases; unmatched junction bases: 10. The CDR3 runs 15 residues. Germline V gene sequence: CDR1 LNHDA, CDR2 SQIVND (reference sequence). The CDR3 coding sequence is TGTGCCAGCCGCTCAGCGGGGGGGCCGGCCGGGGAGCTGTTTTTT. Its translation: CASRSAGGPAGELFF.

The chain carries TRBV24-1 and TRBJ2-7, with D possibly TRBD1 on 6 matching bases. The CDR3 loop spans 15 amino acids. V was trimmed by 5 bases and J by 0 bases, leaving 13 bases between them. Germline V gene lookup returns CDR1 KGHDR and CDR2 SFDVKD. This chain's CDR3 is CATSGGDTGSYEQYF. Here the CDR3 DNA reads TGTGCCACCAGTGGTGGGGACACCGGCTCCTACGAGCAGTACTTC.

V gene TRBV4-1 combines with J gene TRBJ1-1; 8 bases match TRBD1. V was clipped by 1 base and J by 4 bases; unmatched bases: 2. The CDR3 spans 14 residues. Germline assignment: CDR1 MGHRA and CDR2 YSYEKL. CDR3 amino acids: CASSQGTGSTEAFF. CDR3 DNA sequence: TGCGCCAGCAGCCAAGGGACAGGGAGCACTGAAGCTTTCTTT.

The chain carries TRBV5-1 and TRBJ2-5, with a tentative D call TRBD2 (5 bases). Germline V gene sequence: CDR1 SGHRS, CDR2 YFSETQ. This CDR3 has 14 amino acids. V was cut by 0 bases and J by 5 bases, with 11 bases left in between. CDR3 sequence: CASSLGAGGETQYF. CDR3 DNA: TGCGCCAGCAGCTTGGGTGCAGGCGGGGAGACCCAGTACTTC.